This T cell receptor beta chain was identified during a study of shared clonotypes between healthy human individuals. Sorted-subset replicate PCRs used 200 ng DNA, roughly 28,000 T cell genomes. Produced via immunoSEQ multiplex PCR; TCRdb's table is partial and in-frame only. This table has roughly 2 million clones, approximately 94% appearing once. The V segment lost 7 bases and the J segment 8 bases; nucleotides outside the gene matches: 9. The CDR3 covers 14 residues. Per germline, CDR1 MNHNY and CDR2 SVGAGI (reference sequence). The sample consisted of naive CD4+ T cells sorted from blood. Regarding subset: CD45RA+ positively selected. The receptor was isolated from a man aged 18 to 29 in good health. The rearrangement uses TRBV6-6 and TRBJ2-1; 9 bases are a match to TRBD2. The CDR3 loop is CASKPGLAIDEQFF. The CDR3 bases are TGTGCCAGCAAACCGGGACTAGCAATCGATGAGCAGTTCTTC.